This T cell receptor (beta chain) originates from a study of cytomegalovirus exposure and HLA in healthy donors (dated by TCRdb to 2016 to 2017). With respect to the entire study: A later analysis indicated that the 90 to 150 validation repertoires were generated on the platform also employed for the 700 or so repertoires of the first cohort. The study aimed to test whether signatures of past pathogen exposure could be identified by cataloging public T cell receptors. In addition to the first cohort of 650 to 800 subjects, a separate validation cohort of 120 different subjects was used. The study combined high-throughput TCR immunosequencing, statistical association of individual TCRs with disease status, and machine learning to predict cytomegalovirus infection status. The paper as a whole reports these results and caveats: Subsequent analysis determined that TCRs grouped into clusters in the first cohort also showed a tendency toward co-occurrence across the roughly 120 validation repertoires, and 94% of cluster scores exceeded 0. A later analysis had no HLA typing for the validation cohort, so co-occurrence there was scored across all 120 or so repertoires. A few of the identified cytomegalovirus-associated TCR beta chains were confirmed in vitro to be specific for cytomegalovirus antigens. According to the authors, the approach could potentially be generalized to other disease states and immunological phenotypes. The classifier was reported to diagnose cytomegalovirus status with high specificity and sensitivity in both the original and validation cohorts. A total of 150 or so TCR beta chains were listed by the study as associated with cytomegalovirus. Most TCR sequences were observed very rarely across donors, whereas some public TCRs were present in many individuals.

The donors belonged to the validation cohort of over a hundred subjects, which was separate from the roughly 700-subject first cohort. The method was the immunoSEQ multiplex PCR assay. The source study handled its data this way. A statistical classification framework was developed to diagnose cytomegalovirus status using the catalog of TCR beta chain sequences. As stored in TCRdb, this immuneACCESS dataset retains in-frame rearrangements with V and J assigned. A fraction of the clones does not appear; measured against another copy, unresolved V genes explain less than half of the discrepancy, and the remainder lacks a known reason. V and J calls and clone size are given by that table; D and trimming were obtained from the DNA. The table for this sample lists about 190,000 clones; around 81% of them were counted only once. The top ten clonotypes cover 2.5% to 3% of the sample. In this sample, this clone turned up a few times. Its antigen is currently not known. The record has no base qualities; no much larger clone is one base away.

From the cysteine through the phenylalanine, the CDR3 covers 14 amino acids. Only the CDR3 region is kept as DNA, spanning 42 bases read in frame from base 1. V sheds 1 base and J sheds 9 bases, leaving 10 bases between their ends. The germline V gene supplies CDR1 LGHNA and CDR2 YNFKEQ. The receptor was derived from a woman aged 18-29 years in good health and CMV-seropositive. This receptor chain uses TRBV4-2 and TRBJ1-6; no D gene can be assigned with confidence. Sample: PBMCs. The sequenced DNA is TGTGCCAGCAGCCAAGTGCTTGGCGGTTCACCCCTCCACTTT. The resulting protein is CASSQVLGGSPLHF.